The 26 T cell receptor beta chains below come from one sample, sequenced in a study of human thymus T cells. Resections were taken during corrective heart surgery, and the thymus tissue came from these. Produced via immunoSEQ multiplex PCR; TCRdb's table is partial and in-frame only. The table lists roughly 120,000 clones, around 94% of them singletons, with 0.024% in the top ten. Material: thymus tissue. The receptor set was obtained from a boy under three years old with a congenital heart defect but otherwise immunologically healthy.

The chain carries TRBV7-2 and TRBJ2-3, with 12 positions matching TRBD2. The CDR3 is 19 amino acids. The germline CDR1 and CDR2 sequences are SGHTA and FQGNSA. Trimming removed 5 bases from V and 3 bases from J; junction bases left unmatched: 15. CDR3 nucleotide sequence: TGTGCCAGCAGCCTTAGCGGACTAGCGGGGAGAACATCGACAGATACGCAGTATTTT. It is translated as CASSLSGLAGRTSTDTQYF.

V is TRBV7-9 and J is TRBJ1-1; 8 bases align to TRBD1. Germline V gives CDR1 SEHNR, CDR2 FQNEAQ (reference sequence). V lost 4 bases and J lost 0; bases outside the gene matches: 7. The CDR3 loop spans 16 amino acids. As DNA, the CDR3 is TGTGCCAGCAGCTGGGGCAGGGGGCGGTTGAACACTGAAGCTTTCTTT. The encoded protein is CASSWGRGRLNTEAFF.

The chain links TRBV7-8 to TRBJ2-1; a weak D match, TRBD2 (5 bases). V lost 1 base and J 3 bases, leaving 13 bases between the germline ends. This CDR3 is built from 16 residues. The germline V gene has CDR1 SGHVS and CDR2 FQNEAQ. The CDR3 DNA reads as TGTGCCAGCAGCTTAGTCCGCGGACTCTACTACAATGAGCAGTTCTTC. It codes for CASSLVRGLYYNEQFF.

The rearrangement links TRBV4-1 to TRBJ1-1; D is possibly TRBD1 (5 bases). The CDR3 is 20 amino acids. V was pared by 0 bases and J by 5 bases, with 28 bases between. Germline V gene lookup returns CDR1 MGHRA and CDR2 YSYEKL. The CDR3, as DNA: TGCGCCAGCAGCCAAGATAAAGAAGGGGTCGTGGCGTCGGGTAGGACTGAAGCTTTCTTT. Its protein product is CASSQDKEGVVASGRTEAFF.

The chain carries TRBV7-9 and TRBJ1-3; no clear D. CDR1 and CDR2 (germline): SEHNR, FQNEAQ (reference sequence). The CDR3 is 15 amino acids. The V gene lost 0 bases and the J gene lost 0 bases, with 6 bases spanning the gap. The CDR3 bases are TGTGCCAGCAGCTTAGCACAGCACTCTGGAAACACCATATATTTT. Translated: CASSLAQHSGNTIYF.

This chain joins TRBV15 and TRBJ2-5; 7 bases map to TRBD2. The CDR3 is 16 amino acids. The junction had 11 bases not matched to a gene; V was cut back by 0 bases and J by 7 bases. Germline V gene sequence: CDR1 LNHNV, CDR2 YYDKDF (reference sequence). The CDR3 nucleotides are TGTGCCACCAGCAGAGATCGACTAGCTTTGGTTGGGACCCAGTACTTC. Protein product: CATSRDRLALVGTQYF.

J is TRBJ2-7 and V is TRBV7-9; D remains unclear. Trimming stripped 6 bases from V and 5 bases from J, with 11 bases between. Germline V gene sequence: CDR1 SEHNR, CDR2 FQNEAQ (reference sequence). The CDR3 totals 12 residues. The CDR3 DNA is TGTGCCAGCAGTCATCAGGTAGACGAGCAGTACTTC. Its translation: CASSHQVDEQYF.

The chain couples TRBV28 to TRBJ2-2; D may correspond to TRBD1 or TRBD2 (6 bases each). V lost 2 bases to trimming and J lost 7 bases, with 23 bases between them. Germline assignment: CDR1 MDHEN and CDR2 SYDVKM. The length of the CDR3 is 18 residues. Here the CDR3 DNA reads TGTGCCAGCAGTTTACCCGAGGCTTCCAGACTAGGGGGCGGGGAGCTGTTTTTT. It specifies CASSLPEASRLGGGELFF.

The rearrangement joins TRBV5-1 to TRBJ2-1, with TRBD1 as a possible D gene (6 bases). The CDR3 sequence is 17 residues long. The germline V gene has CDR1 SGHRS and CDR2 YFSETQ. Trimming took off 4 bases at V and 0 bases at J, with 17 bases between the two ends. CDR3 in DNA: TGCGCCAGCAGCAGCAGAAACAGGGTCAACTCCTACAATGAGCAGTTCTTC. Residues: CASSSRNRVNSYNEQFF.

The chain combines TRBV5-5 with TRBJ2-7; D uncertain. CDR3 length equals 14 residues. The germline gives CDR1 SGHKS, CDR2 YYEKEE (reference sequence). Trimming took 0 bases from V and 0 from J, leaving 7 bases between them. DNA for the CDR3: TGTGCCAGCAGCTTGGGAGGTAGCTCCTACGAGCAGTACTTC. This sequence encodes CASSLGGSSYEQYF.

The chain is built from TRBV28 and TRBJ1-4; the D is unclear. Trimming cost V 8 bases and J 0 bases, with 10 bases left between them. This CDR3 is built from 14 residues. The germline V gene has CDR1 MDHEN and CDR2 SYDVKM. CDR3 DNA sequence: TGTGCCAGCGGAGAAATAGCAACTAATGAAAAACTGTTTTTT. Its protein is CASGEIATNEKLFF.

This clone was detected only once. This chain connects TRBV4-2 to TRBJ1-5; possible D gene TRBD1, 6 bases. The length of the CDR3 is 17 residues. The germline V and J ends were trimmed by 2 bases and 0 bases, with 14 bases remaining between them. Germline CDR1 is LGHNA and CDR2 is YNFKEQ. CDR3 protein: CASSQTPGHYSNQPQHF. CDR3 DNA: TGTGCCAGCAGCCAAACCCCGGGACATTATAGCAATCAGCCCCAGCATTTT.

The chain couples TRBV5-1 to TRBJ1-1, with TRBD1 identical over 7 bases. CDR3 size: 13 residues. Germline V CDR1 and CDR2: SGHRS, YFSETQ. V trimming: 4 bases; J trimming: 8 bases; junction bases outside the gene matches: 8. Written as DNA, the CDR3 is TGCGCCAGCAGCGCCGACAGGGCCCAGGAAGCTTTCTTT. Its translation: CASSADRAQEAFF.

CDR3: CASSLGAALAGGKNIQYF. CDR3 bases: TGTGCCAGCAGCTTAGGAGCGGCTCTAGCGGGGGGAAAAAACATTCAGTACTTC. V and J are TRBV7-2 and TRBJ2-4, with 11 positions matching TRBD2. Germline V gives CDR1 SGHTA, CDR2 FQGNSA. The CDR3 covers 18 residues. Losses at the gene ends were 1 base for V and 4 bases for J; bases not matched to a gene: 9. The variable domain in full, completed from reference TRBV7-2 and TRBJ2-4, reads GAGVSQSPSNKVTEKGKDVELRCDPISGHTALYWYRQSLGQGLEFLIYFQGNSAPDKSGLPSDRFSAERTGGSVSTLTIQRTQQEDSAVYLCASSLGAALAGGKNIQYFGAGTRLSVL.

The J gene is TRBJ1-2, the V gene TRBV19; no reliable D call. The V end lost 1 base, the J end lost 2 bases, and 11 bases lay between the germline ends. Germline V gives CDR1 LNHDA, CDR2 SQIVND (reference sequence). The CDR3 has 15 residues. In DNA form, the CDR3 reads TGTGCCAGTAGTATAGGCGACGCCAGAAACTATGGCTACACCTTC. Translating gives CASSIGDARNYGYTF. The full variable domain, its missing parts supplied by reference TRBV19 and TRBJ1-2, is DGGITQSPKYLFRKEGQNVTLSCEQNLNHDAMYWYRQDPGQGLRLIYYSQIVNDFQKGDIAEGYSVSREKKESFPLTVTSAQKNPTAFYLCASSIGDARNYGYTFGSGTRLTVV.

The rearrangement uses TRBV7-2 and TRBJ2-7, with 10 nucleotides matching TRBD2. CDR1 is SGHTA, CDR2 FQGNSA, per germline. V shed 1 base and J 6 bases; nucleotides not matched to a gene: 9. The CDR3 runs to 16 residues. CDR3 amino acids: CASSLGGLAGASEQYF. The CDR3 DNA reads as TGTGCCAGCAGCTTAGGGGGTCTAGCGGGGGCGTCCGAGCAGTACTTC.

In its sample, this clone was seen once. The chain links TRBV5-1 to TRBJ2-2, with no clear D. CDR1 and CDR2 (germline): SGHRS, YFSETQ. The CDR3 is 16 amino acids. V lost 4 bases, J lost 0 bases, and 13 bases lay in between. This CDR3 reads CASSLRSVSNTGELFF. The CDR3 bases are TGCGCCAGCAGCCTACGCTCAGTTTCGAACACCGGGGAGCTGTTTTTT.

The chain employs TRBV6-1 and TRBJ1-1; D remains ambiguous. The CDR3 totals 13 residues. V lost 7 bases and J lost 0, with 9 bases in between. Germline CDR1 is MNHNS and CDR2 is SASEGT. This CDR3 is CASTAYMNTEAFF. CDR3 nucleotide sequence: TGTGCCAGCACGGCCTACATGAACACTGAAGCTTTCTTT.

Only one count was recorded for this clone. The chain employs TRBV5-6 and TRBJ2-2; D gene unclear. Germline CDR1 and CDR2: SGHDT and YYEEEE. CDR3 size: 16 residues. Trimming cost V 1 base and J 8 bases, with 18 bases left between them. Here the CDR3 reads CASSLWQEASPGELFF. The CDR3 DNA is TGTGCCAGCAGCTTGTGGCAGGAAGCGAGCCCGGGGGAGCTGTTTTTT.

The rearrangement joins TRBV6-1 to TRBJ2-3; perhaps D is TRBD1 or TRBD2 (7 bases each). V was cut by 2 bases and J by 6 bases, with 21 bases left in between. CDR3 length: 17 residues. Looked up from germline, CDR1 is MNHNS and CDR2 is SASEGT. The CDR3 reads CASSETQGEGAHDTQYF. DNA for the CDR3: TGTGCCAGCAGTGAAACCCAGGGGGAGGGGGCGCACGATACGCAGTATTTT.

The rearrangement joins TRBV15 to TRBJ1-6; D is unclear. Germline CDR1 LNHNV, CDR2 YYDKDF (reference sequence). This CDR3 is 16 amino acids long. Trimming left V 0 bases short and J 10 bases short, with 16 bases between. The CDR3 DNA is TGTGCCACCAGCAGAGATCGGTCCCAGTTCGAGTCACCCCTCCACTTT. Its protein product is CATSRDRSQFESPLHF.

J is TRBJ2-7 and V is TRBV21-1; the table gives TRBD1 as D, unverified against the DNA. TRBV21-1 is noted as a pseudogene. This CDR3 contains 15 residues. CDR3 coding DNA: TGTGCCAGCAGCAAAGTGGAAACAGGGACGCACGAGCAGTACTTC. This encodes CASSKVETGTHEQYF.

V and J are TRBV4-2 and TRBJ1-2, with 7 bases that match TRBD1. The CDR3 covers 16 residues. Germline V gene sequence: CDR1 LGHNA, CDR2 YNFKEQ. J gave up 2 bases and V 4 bases, and 10 bases lay outside the gene matches. The CDR3 coding sequence is TGTGCCAGCAGCCCGAATCCGACAGGGACGAACTATGGCTACACCTTC. Its protein is CASSPNPTGTNYGYTF.

The chain is built from TRBV5-1 and TRBJ1-2; tentatively, D is TRBD1 (5 bases). CDR1 and CDR2 (germline): SGHRS, YFSETQ. Trimming pared 3 bases from V and 5 bases from J, leaving 20 bases between. The CDR3 is 16 residues long. Written as DNA, the CDR3 is TGCGCCAGCAGCTGCCCGTGGGGCCTTGGCCCTTATGGCTACACCTTC. Translated, it gives CASSCPWGLGPYGYTF.

V gene TRBV7-9 combines with J gene TRBJ2-1; tentatively, D is TRBD1 (5 bases). The CDR3 contains 13 residues. From germline, CDR1 is SEHNR and CDR2 FQNEAQ (reference sequence). V was clipped by 0 bases and J by 6 bases, with 6 bases between them. CDR3 in amino acids: CASSLAQGNEQFF. CDR3 nucleotide sequence: TGTGCCAGCAGCTTAGCGCAGGGCAATGAGCAGTTCTTC.

J is TRBJ1-1 and V is TRBV4-3, with a possible D match to TRBD1 (6 bases). The V gene lost 0 bases and the J gene lost 0 bases, with 14 bases spanning the gap. Germline-derived CDR1 and CDR2 are LGHNA and YSLEER. The CDR3 consists of 17 residues. The CDR3 spells CASSQEGQDSLNTEAFF. The CDR3 DNA sequence: TGCGCCAGCAGCCAAGAAGGTCAGGACAGCTTGAACACTGAAGCTTTCTTT.